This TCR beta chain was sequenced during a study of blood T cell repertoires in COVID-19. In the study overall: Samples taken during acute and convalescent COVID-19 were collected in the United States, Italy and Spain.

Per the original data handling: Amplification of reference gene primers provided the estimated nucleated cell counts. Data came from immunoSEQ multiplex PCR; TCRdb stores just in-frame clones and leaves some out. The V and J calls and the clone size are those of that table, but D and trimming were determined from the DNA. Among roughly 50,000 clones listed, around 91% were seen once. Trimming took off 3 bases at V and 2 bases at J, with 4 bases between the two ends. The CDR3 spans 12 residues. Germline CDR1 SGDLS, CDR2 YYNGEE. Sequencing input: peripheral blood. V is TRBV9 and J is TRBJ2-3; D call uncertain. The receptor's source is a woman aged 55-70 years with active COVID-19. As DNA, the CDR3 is TGTGCCAGCAGCGCGTACACAGATACGCAGTATTTT. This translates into CASSAYTDTQYF.